The 9 T cell receptor beta chains given below trace back to one sample, sequenced in a study of blood T cell repertoires in COVID-19. Repertoires were generated with immunoSEQ multiplex PCR, while TCRdb's copy carries only in-frame clones and drops some. The sample shows 200,000 to 250,000 clones, around 85% of them seen only once. The sequenced material came from PBMCs or T cells enriched from blood (not recorded which). The receptors shown here come from a woman between 50 and 59 years old with acute COVID-19.

The V call is TRBV6-1, the J call TRBJ1-2, with TRBD1 as a possible D gene (6 bases). Germline CDR1 MNHNS, CDR2 SASEGT. V shed 3 bases and J shed 4 bases, with 12 bases lying between them. The length of the CDR3 is 14 residues. CDR3 bases: TGTGCCAGCAGTGATTGGGGGCTTGGCTATGGCTACACCTTC. This codes for CASSDWGLGYGYTF.

This clone showed up just once. This chain links TRBV18 with TRBJ1-4; 9 bases are a match to TRBD1. From germline, CDR1 is KGHSH and CDR2 LQKENI. Losses at the gene ends were 2 bases for V and 13 bases for J; bases not matched to a gene: 14. The CDR3 contains 16 residues. The DNA of the CDR3 is TGTGCCAGCTCACCAGGGACAGGGCCGGGGGGCGTTTCACTGTTTTTT. It translates to CASSPGTGPGGVSLFF.

The chain carries TRBV6-5 and TRBJ2-1; 7 bases are shared with TRBD1. Germline V CDR1 and CDR2: MNHEY, SVGAGI. The CDR3 has 14 amino acids. The J segment lost 9 bases and the V segment lost 3 bases, leaving 8 bases of the junction unmatched. The CDR3 DNA is TGTGCCAGCAGTTATGGAAAGGGGGCATCTGAGCAGTTCTTC. This encodes CASSYGKGASEQFF.

This clone was detected once. The J gene is TRBJ1-2, the V gene TRBV7-3; maybe TRBD1 (5 bases). The CDR3 sequence is 15 residues long. Germline assignment: CDR1 SGHTA and CDR2 FQGTGA. V lost 5 bases and J 5 bases, leaving 18 bases between the germline ends. CDR3 coding DNA: TGTGCCAGCAGCCCAAAGCCCGGGGGAGGTTATGGCTACACCTTC. It encodes CASSPKPGGGYGYTF.

V gene TRBV20-1 combines with J gene TRBJ1-4, with D maybe TRBD1 (5 bases). Trimming left V 3 bases short and J 1 base short, with 12 bases between. CDR1 DFQATT and CDR2 SNEGSKA come from the germline V gene (reference sequence). This CDR3 is 15 amino acids long. CDR3 residues: CSASRGGGTNEKLFF. CDR3 DNA: TGCAGTGCTAGTAGGGGTGGTGGAACTAATGAAAAACTGTTTTTT.

Turning to this clone: This sample includes further DNA sequences coding for the same CDR3. The rearrangement uses TRBV19 and TRBJ1-5; D is uncertain. Germline CDR1 is LNHDA and CDR2 is SQIVND (reference sequence). This CDR3 has 14 amino acids. The V gene lost 1 base and the J gene lost 4 bases, with 8 bases spanning the gap. The CDR3 region is CASSIVGGNQPQHF. For the CDR3, the DNA is TGTGCCAGTAGTATAGTGGGAGGGAATCAGCCCCAGCATTTT. The variable domain in full, completed from reference TRBV19 and TRBJ1-5, reads DGGITQSPKYLFRKEGQNVTLSCEQNLNHDAMYWYRQDPGQGLRLIYYSQIVNDFQKGDIAEGYSVSREKKESFPLTVTSAQKNPTAFYLCASSIVGGNQPQHFGDGTRLSIL.

The chain couples TRBV4-3 to TRBJ2-3; unclear D gene. Deletions cut 1 base from V and 6 bases from J, with 11 bases between. The CDR3 runs 14 residues. Per germline, CDR1 LGHNA and CDR2 YSLEER. Written as DNA, the CDR3 is TGCGCCAGCAGCCAAGGGCAGGTAATGGATACGCAGTATTTT. It specifies CASSQGQVMDTQYF.

V gene TRBV12-3 or TRBV12-4 combines with J gene TRBJ2-3, with 9 bases that match TRBD2. Trimming at V came to 7 bases and at J to 5 bases, leaving 4 bases not matched to a gene. The CDR3 covers 13 residues. The DNA for the CDR3 is TGTGCCAGCATGGGACTAGCAAGAGATACGCAGTATTTT. It specifies CASMGLARDTQYF.

The J gene is TRBJ1-2, the V gene TRBV19, with 7 nucleotides matching TRBD1. The CDR3 contains 13 residues. The germline CDR1 and CDR2 sequences are LNHDA and SQIVND (reference sequence). V lost 10 bases to trimming and J lost 3 bases; unmatched junction nucleotides: 8. The CDR3 spells CATSGTADYGYTF. Written as DNA, the CDR3 is TGTGCCACTTCCGGGACAGCAGACTATGGCTACACCTTC.